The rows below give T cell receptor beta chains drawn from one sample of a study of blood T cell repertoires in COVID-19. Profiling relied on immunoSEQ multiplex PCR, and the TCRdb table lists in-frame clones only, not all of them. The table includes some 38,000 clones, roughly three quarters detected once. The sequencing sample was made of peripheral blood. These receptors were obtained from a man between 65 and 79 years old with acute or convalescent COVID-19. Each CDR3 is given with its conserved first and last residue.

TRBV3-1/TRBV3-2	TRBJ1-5	CASSLVPGGAQPQHF
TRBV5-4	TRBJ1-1	CASSLVVGGNTEAFF
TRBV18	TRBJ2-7	CASSPRRSQGGFISYEQYF
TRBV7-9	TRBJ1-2	CASSLDSNYGYTF
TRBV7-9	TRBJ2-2	CASSDQGIGELFF
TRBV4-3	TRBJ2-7	CASSPSTSGIGEQYF
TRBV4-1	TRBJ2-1	CASRGQTTSYNEQFF
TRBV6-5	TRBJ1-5	CASSYSQGARQPQHF
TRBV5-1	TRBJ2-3	CASSSWYGNTDTQYF
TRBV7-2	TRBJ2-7	CASSLGGLAGAYEQYF
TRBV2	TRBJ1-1	CASSVFTGTEAFF
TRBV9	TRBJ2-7	CASSASGGYYEQYF
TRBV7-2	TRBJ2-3	CASSLGRGTDTQYF
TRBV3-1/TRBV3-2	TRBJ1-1	CASSQDRGVGLAFF
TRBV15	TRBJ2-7	CATSGKTGFSSYEQYF
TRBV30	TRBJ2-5	CAWTGQSIVETQYF
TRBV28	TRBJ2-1	CASSRLADSYNEQFF
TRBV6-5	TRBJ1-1	CASRTRVGGTEAFF
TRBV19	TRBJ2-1	CASSINIYSGRGSYNEQFF
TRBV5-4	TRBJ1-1	CASSPSGHLNTEAFF
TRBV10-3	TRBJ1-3	CAISEPGTASGNTIYF
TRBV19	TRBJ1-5	CASSIGRGLSQPQHF
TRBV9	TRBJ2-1	CASSPHPGSGGDEQFF
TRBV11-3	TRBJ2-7	CASSFSGTGAEQYF
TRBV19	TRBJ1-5	CASSIDADRLNQPQHF
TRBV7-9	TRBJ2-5	CASSSAGGEETQYF
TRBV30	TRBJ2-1	CAWSAERDPYNEQFF
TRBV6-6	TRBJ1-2	CASSHITGGVDGYTF
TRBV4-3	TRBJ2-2	CASSQDPDSANTGELFF
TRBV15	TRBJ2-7	CATSRGGTSGTGPTYEQYF
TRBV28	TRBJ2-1	CASSPRIRGVEQFF
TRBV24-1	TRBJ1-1	CATSEVATGKNMNTEAFF
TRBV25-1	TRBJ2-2	CASSVQGITGELFF
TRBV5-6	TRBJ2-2	CASSLVSGNTGELFF
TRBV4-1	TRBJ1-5	CASSQIQGPEQPQHF
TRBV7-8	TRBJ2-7	CASSGYRDRNYEQYF
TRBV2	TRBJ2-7	CASTRQDSYEQYF
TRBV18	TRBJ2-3	CASSPPLAGTDTQYF
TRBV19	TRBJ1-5	CASSVTGDNQPQHF
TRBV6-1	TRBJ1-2	CASSETRGYTF
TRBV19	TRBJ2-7	CASSTTTSAAPYEQYF
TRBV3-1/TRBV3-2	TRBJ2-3	CASSHVARGYADTQYF
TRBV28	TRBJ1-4	CASSWDSPSNEKLFF
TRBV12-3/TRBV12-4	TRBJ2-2	CASSFGGTGELFF
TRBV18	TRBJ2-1	CASSPPGQGISYNEQFF